The entry that follows covers one TCR beta chain sequence. Its cognate antigen is unknown. These data are taken from a study of CD4+ T cells in melanoma. Overall study findings and caveats: Neoantigen-specific CD4+ T cells in melanoma reportedly had diverse differentiation states.

TCRdb's table, derived via immunoSEQ multiplex PCR, lists solely in-frame clones and lacks some. The sample carries tens of thousands of clones, roughly 80% recorded once. The clonotype comes from a human donor with melanoma. Sample: cells from a culture (not recorded whether cultured in vitro).

The CDR3 loop reads CASSLAGGEQYF. The CDR3 DNA follows: TGTGCCAGCAGCTTAGCAGGGGGCGAGCAGTACTTC. The J gene is TRBJ2-7, the V gene TRBV7-2; TRBD1 might be the D (6 bases). Germline CDR1 reads SGHTA; CDR2 reads FQGNSA. Trimming removed 0 bases from V and 6 bases from J, with 6 bases in between. The CDR3 covers 12 residues.